This T cell receptor beta chain was captured in a study of Graves' ophthalmopathy and Graves' hyperthyroidism. Thyroid ultrasound, orbital computed tomography, TRAb, serum thyroxine and clinical symptoms formed the basis of diagnosis. The authors used Ficoll-Paque density gradient centrifugation to separate PBMCs. The input was about 10 ml of fresh peripheral blood. General observations from the study: Blood also harbored most expanded thyroid clonotypes above 0.001 frequency.

Many counts were recorded for this clonotype. The target antigen is unknown. An end of the junction does not agree with germline; a read error may underlie this. Transcripts of RNA were the source for amplifying TCR beta CDR3 regions. Amplification began with first-round RT-PCR using HTBI primers, then second-round multiplex PCR was performed. MiXCR, applied by TCRdb to the multiplex PCR reads, yields one record per CDR3 protein. Counted here are over 11,000 distinct CDR3 sequences, roughly 50% occurring once; the ten biggest clones make up around 50%. The V gene's germline CDR1 is SGHTA and CDR2 FQGTGA. This CDR3 has 15 amino acids.

The genes are TRBV7-3 and TRBJ2-6; maybe TRBD1 (6 bases). The sequence was obtained from a young woman with Graves' ophthalmopathy. Sample: peripheral blood. CDR3: CASRVTGLGASVLTF. CDR3 coding DNA: TGTGCCAGCAGAGTAACAGGGCTCGGGGCCAGCGTCCTGACTTTC.